This T cell receptor beta chain was sequenced during a study of control samples from healthy donors and cancer patients. This CDR3 has 14 amino acids. From germline, CDR1 is MNHEY and CDR2 SVGAGI. With 6 bases clipped from V and 2 bases from J, the junction kept 7 bases outside the gene matches. Here immunoSEQ multiplex PCR was the method, and the copy in TCRdb shows in-frame clones only, minus some. Counted here are more than 110,000 clones, over 85% occurring once; the ten biggest clones make up about 10%. This clone was counted once. Sequenced: blood. The clonotype comes from a man in his thirties or forties in good health. The V and J genes are TRBV6-5 and TRBJ2-7, with 7 bases aligning to TRBD1. Written as DNA, the CDR3 is TGTGCCAGCAGAAGACAGGGTCAAACCTACGAGCAGTACTTC. Protein: CASRRQGQTYEQYF.